Presented here are 27 T cell receptor beta chains from one specimen sequenced in a study of post-analysis software for immune sequencing data. Their antigens are not known. Unique molecular identifiers tagged the TCR beta cDNA libraries. TCRdb passed the PCR reads through MiXCR, listing each CDR3 protein once. There are hundreds of thousands of distinct CDR3 sequences in the sample; roughly 27% occur only once, and roughly 0.53% lies in the top ten. General study points: There were five or six TRBV segments more frequent in patients than controls, and TRBV5-6, TRBV5-1 and TRBV20-1 were among them.

Input material: blood. These receptors were obtained from a girl aged 10-17 years with multiple sclerosis.

This clonotype was recorded once. This chain connects TRBV27 to TRBJ2-5; no definite D call. In germline, CDR1 is MNHEY, CDR2 SMNVEV (reference sequence). Trimming removed 2 bases at V and 5 bases at J, with 12 bases between. This CDR3 is 14 amino acids long. CDR3 in amino acids: CASSLNGFGETQYF. In DNA, the CDR3 is TGTGCCAGCAGTTTAAATGGTTTTGGGGAGACCCAGTACTTC.

The chain combines TRBV7-2 with TRBJ2-3; 8 positions agree with TRBD2. Looked up from germline, CDR1 is SGHTA and CDR2 is FQGNSA. Trimming removed 2 bases from V and 13 bases from J; junction bases left unmatched: 20. The CDR3 has 17 residues. The CDR3 reads CASSLNSVSGTSFSEYF. The CDR3 coding sequence is TGTGCCAGCAGCTTAAATTCGGTTAGCGGGACCTCATTCTCCGAGTATTTT.

This clonotype showed up just a few times. The chain has TRBV9 and TRBJ1-6; possibly TRBD1 for D (5 bases). This CDR3 region has 15 residues. Germline V gene lookup returns CDR1 SGDLS and CDR2 YYNGEE. V gave up 0 bases and J gave up 7 bases, with 11 bases separating them. The DNA of the CDR3 is TGTGCCAGCAGCGTAGGGGGCAGCCAAAATTCACCCCTCCACTTT. Its translation: CASSVGGSQNSPLHF.

This clonotype was seen a few times. This chain uses TRBV4-3 with TRBJ2-7; 11 bases are shared with TRBD1. CDR1 and CDR2 from the germline V gene are LGHNA and YSLEER. V lost 8 bases, J lost 1 base, and 7 bases stayed unmatched. There are 15 residues in the CDR3. The CDR3 coding sequence is TGCGCCAGCGGCCTCGGGACAGGGGGTTCCTACGAGCAGTACTTC. As protein: CASGLGTGGSYEQYF.

The genes are TRBV7-2 and TRBJ2-4; 7 bases are shared with TRBD1. CDR3 size: 17 residues. From germline, CDR1 is SGHTA and CDR2 FQGNSA. Trimming cost V 6 bases and J 0 bases; bases outside gene matches: 11. The CDR3 nucleotides are TGTGCCAGCAGTGACCGGACAGGCCGTGGAGCCAAAAACATTCAGTACTTC. As protein: CASSDRTGRGAKNIQYF.

This chain connects TRBV28 to TRBJ1-5, with D possibly TRBD1 on 6 matching bases. The germline V gene has CDR1 MDHEN and CDR2 SYDVKM. CDR3 length: 15 amino acids. The V and J ends lost 6 bases and 6 bases respectively, with 18 bases between them. The CDR3 here is CASRMAGGAGQPQHF. The CDR3 bases are TGTGCCAGCAGGATGGCCGGGGGGGCGGGTCAGCCCCAGCATTTT.

This clonotype was seen only a few times. The chain links TRBV3-1 to TRBJ1-1; D is unresolved. V was clipped by 8 bases and J by 2 bases, with 12 bases between them. The length of the CDR3 is 13 residues. Germline V gives CDR1 LGHDT, CDR2 YNNKEL (reference sequence). The CDR3 protein is CASVGSFNTEAFF. CDR3 sequence (DNA): TGTGCCAGCGTGGGCAGTTTTAACACTGAAGCTTTCTTT.

The chain recombines TRBV6-5 with TRBJ1-4; D is unresolved. The germline V and J ends were trimmed by 2 bases and 7 bases, with 11 bases remaining between them. Germline V gene data show CDR1 as MNHEY and CDR2 as SVGAGI. The CDR3 is made up of 14 amino acids. CDR3 sequence reads: CASSYRPGGEKLFF. The CDR3 coding sequence is TGTGCCAGCAGTTACCGCCCTGGTGGTGAAAAACTGTTTTTT.

This clonotype was detected a few times. The rearrangement joins TRBV12-3 or TRBV12-4 to TRBJ1-5; the D gene is possibly TRBD1 (6 bases). With 8 bases removed from V and 4 bases from J, the gap between germline ends came to 15 bases. The CDR3 has 14 residues. The CDR3 loop reads CASSTGTLNQPQHF. The CDR3 DNA sequence: TGTGCCAGCTCGACCGGGACACTTAATCAGCCCCAGCATTTT.

The rearrangement joins TRBV7-9 to TRBJ1-5; a possible D gene is TRBD1 (6 bases). V shed 1 base and J shed 2 bases, with 15 bases lying between them. The germline V gene encodes CDR1 SEHNR and CDR2 FQNEAQ (reference sequence). The CDR3 has 17 residues. This chain's CDR3 is CASSLGSGAPGNQPQHF. CDR3 DNA: TGTGCCAGCAGCTTAGGATCGGGGGCCCCGGGCAATCAGCCCCAGCATTTT.

In this sample, this clonotype turned up once. The chain links TRBV29-1 to TRBJ1-1; no reliable D call. The length of the CDR3 is 11 residues. Trimming pared 7 bases from V and 4 bases from J, leaving 10 bases between. Germline CDR1 reads SQVTM; CDR2 reads ANQGSEA. As DNA, the CDR3 is TGCAGCGCCCATCAGCGCACTGAAGCTTTCTTT. Encoded protein: CSAHQRTEAFF.

The gene calls are TRBV25-1 and TRBJ2-1, with TRBD2 matching over 8 bases. CDR1 is MGHDK and CDR2 is SYGVNS in the germline V gene. The junction had 6 bases not matched to a gene; V was cut back by 5 bases and J by 6 bases. The CDR3 totals 14 residues. The CDR3 sequence: CASSLTSGVNEQFF. The CDR3 nucleotides are TGTGCCAGCAGTCTAACTAGCGGAGTCAATGAGCAGTTCTTC.

This clonotype occurred a few times. V and J are TRBV12-3 or TRBV12-4 and TRBJ1-2, with TRBD1 as a possible D gene (6 bases). Trimming removed 1 base at V and 7 bases at J, with 10 bases between. This CDR3 comprises 13 residues. The CDR3, as DNA: TGTGCCAGCAGTTTAGGACAGGCAAGTGGCTACACCTTC. Translated, it gives CASSLGQASGYTF.

A few counts support this clonotype. The V gene is TRBV6-6, the J gene TRBJ2-7, with 9 bases lining up with TRBD1. The ends lost 4 bases at V and 5 bases at J; junction bases unmatched: 6. The V gene's germline CDR1 is MNHNY and CDR2 SVGAGI (reference sequence). The CDR3 sequence is 14 residues long. CDR3 coding DNA: TGTGCCAGCAGTTGGGGACAGGGTTTCAACGAGCAGTACTTC. This gives the protein CASSWGQGFNEQYF.

The gene calls are TRBV7-9 and TRBJ2-5; the D is unclear. Trimming removed 6 bases from V and 5 bases from J, with 19 bases in between. The CDR3 contains 15 residues. The germline V gene has CDR1 SEHNR and CDR2 FQNEAQ (reference sequence). The CDR3 region has the DNA TGTGCCAGCAGGCATCCGACTTCTCCTAGGGAGACCCAGTACTTC. It encodes CASRHPTSPRETQYF.

J is TRBJ1-1 and V is TRBV7-8; D unresolved. CDR3 size: 13 residues. CDR1 and CDR2 (germline): SGHVS, FQNEAQ. Trimming took 5 bases from V and 5 from J, leaving 12 bases between them. The CDR3 DNA is TGTGCCAGCAGCCGAACTCGTCGGACTGAAGCTTTCTTT. It codes for CASSRTRRTEAFF.

The chain couples TRBV6-4 to TRBJ2-1; 7 bases align to TRBD2. Trimming removed 5 bases from V and 2 bases from J; junction bases left unmatched: 12. Germline-derived CDR1 and CDR2 are MRHNA and SNTAGT. The CDR3 totals 17 residues. In DNA, the CDR3 is TGTGCCAGCAGTCCGGGTCCGGGGGGATGGACCTACAATGAGCAGTTCTTC. This codes for CASSPGPGGWTYNEQFF.

This clonotype was seen ten or more times. This chain links TRBV29-1 with TRBJ2-5; D is undetermined. The CDR3 runs 12 residues. Trimming removed 6 bases from V and 3 bases from J, with 11 bases in between. Germline V gives CDR1 SQVTM, CDR2 ANQGSEA. As DNA, the CDR3 is TGCAGCGTGGCCCACAGTGAAGAGACCCAGTACTTC. It translates to CSVAHSEETQYF. Based on the CDR3 plus reference TRBV29-1 and TRBJ2-5, the full variable domain is SAVISQKPSRDICQRGTSLTIQCQVDSQVTMMFWYRQQPGQSLTLIATANQGSEATYESGFVIDKFPISRPNLTFSTLTVSNMSPEDSSIYLCSVAHSEETQYFGPGTRLLVL.

J is TRBJ2-3 and V is TRBV20-1; TRBD2 matches 7 bases. CDR3 length: 13 amino acids. Germline-derived CDR1 and CDR2 are DFQATT and SNEGSKA (reference sequence). The CDR3 nucleotides read TGCAGCCTGGCTAGCGGTGGCACAGATACGCAGTATTTT. It is translated as CSLASGGTDTQYF.

This clonotype appeared a few times. V and J are TRBV3-1 and TRBJ2-7; 7 nucleotides align to TRBD1. J gave up 1 base and V 4 bases, and 10 bases lay outside the gene matches. Germline V lookup: CDR1 LGHDT, CDR2 YNNKEL (reference sequence). The CDR3 extends over 16 amino acids. CDR3 protein: CASSRASSGQSYEQYF. Written as DNA, the CDR3 is TGTGCCAGCAGCCGCGCTAGCTCGGGACAGTCCTACGAGCAGTACTTC.

Only a few counts were recorded for this clonotype. This sequence joins TRBV5-5 and TRBJ2-2; D could derive from TRBD1 or TRBD2 (5 bases each). CDR3 length equals 13 residues. The V gene lost 4 bases and the J gene lost 6 bases, with 10 bases spanning the gap. From germline, CDR1 is SGHKS and CDR2 YYEKEE (reference sequence). The CDR3, as DNA: TGTGCCAGCAGCGTAGGGACGGCCGGGGAGCTGTTTTTT. The encoded protein is CASSVGTAGELFF.

This clonotype was seen a few times. The junction shows a germline mismatch at one end, possibly a read error. The rearrangement joins TRBV3-1 to TRBJ1-1; maybe TRBD1 (6 bases). This CDR3 region has 13 residues. Germline CDR1 and CDR2: LGHDT and YNNKEL (reference sequence). As DNA, the CDR3 is TGCGCCAGCAGCCAAGGGGGGGCCACTGAAGCTTTCTTT. Amino acids: CASSQGGATEAFF.

Details on this clonotype: This may be a read error: a much more frequent sequence differs by one nucleotide. This rearrangement joins TRBV12-3 or TRBV12-4 to TRBJ2-7; possible D gene TRBD1, 6 bases. This CDR3 is 12 amino acids long. The CDR3, as DNA: TGTACCAGCAGCAGGACAGCCTACGAGCAGTACTTC. Its protein product is CTSSRTAYEQYF.

The chain links TRBV7-2 to TRBJ2-7; D may be TRBD1 or TRBD2 (5 bases each). The J call may be wrong; the DNA end is better matched by TRBJ2-5. The CDR3 runs 16 residues. Germline V gene lookup returns CDR1 SGHTA and CDR2 FQGNSA. In DNA form, the CDR3 reads TGTGCCAGCAGCTTAAGCCCTGTTCGAGGGGTCGGGACCCAGTACTTC. Translated, it gives CASSLSPVRGVGTQYF.

The V call is TRBV18, the J call TRBJ1-1; D remains ambiguous. CDR3 length: 13 amino acids. The V end lost 6 bases, the J end lost 1 base, and 9 bases lay between the germline ends. The germline V gene encodes CDR1 KGHSH and CDR2 LQKENI. CDR3 DNA sequence: TGTGCCAGCTCCCGGGCCGCGAACACTGAAGCTTTCTTT. It encodes CASSRAANTEAFF. The full variable domain, rest sourced from reference TRBV18 and TRBJ1-1, is NAGVMQNPRHLVRRRGQEARLRCSPMKGHSHVYWYRQLPEEGLKFMVYLQKENIIDESGMPKERFSAEFPKEGPSILRIQQVVRGDSAAYFCASSRAANTEAFFGQGTRLTVV.

In this sample, this clonotype turned up many times. V usage is TRBV20-1 and J usage is TRBJ2-7; the match to TRBD2 covers 9 bases. Germline trimming cut 5 bases from V and 4 bases from J; bases unmatched to any gene: 12. CDR1 is DFQATT, CDR2 SNEGSKA, per germline (reference sequence). This CDR3 comprises 15 residues. DNA of the CDR3: TGCAGTGCTCCGACTAGCGGCCCAGGCGGGTACGAGCAGTACTTC. It specifies CSAPTSGPGGYEQYF.

The chain has TRBV4-1 and TRBJ2-2; TRBD1 is a possible D gene (6 bases). In germline, CDR1 is MGHRA, CDR2 YSYEKL. Trimming left V 2 bases short and J 13 bases short, with 17 bases between. This CDR3 region has 14 residues. The CDR3 DNA follows: TGCGCCAGCAGCCAACCTGACACAGGGTGGGGGCTGTTTTTT. This codes for CASSQPDTGWGLFF.